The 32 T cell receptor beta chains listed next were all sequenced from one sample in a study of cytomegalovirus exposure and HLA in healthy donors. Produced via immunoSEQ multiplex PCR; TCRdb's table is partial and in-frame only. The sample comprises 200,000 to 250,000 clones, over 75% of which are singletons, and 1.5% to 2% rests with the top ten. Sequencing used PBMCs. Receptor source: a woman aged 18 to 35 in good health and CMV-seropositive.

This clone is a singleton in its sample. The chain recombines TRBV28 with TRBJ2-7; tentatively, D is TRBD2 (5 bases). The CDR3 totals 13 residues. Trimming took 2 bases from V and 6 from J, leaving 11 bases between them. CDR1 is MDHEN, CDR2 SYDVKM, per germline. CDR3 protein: CASSLQLALEQYF. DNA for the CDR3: TGTGCCAGCAGTTTACAGCTAGCTCTCGAGCAGTACTTC.

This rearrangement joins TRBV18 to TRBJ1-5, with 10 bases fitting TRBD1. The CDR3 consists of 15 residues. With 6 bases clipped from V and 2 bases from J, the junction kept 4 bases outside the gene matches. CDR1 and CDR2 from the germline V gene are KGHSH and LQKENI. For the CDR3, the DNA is TGTGCCAGCTCGGAGGGGACAGGGGGCAATCAGCCCCAGCATTTT. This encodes CASSEGTGGNQPQHF.

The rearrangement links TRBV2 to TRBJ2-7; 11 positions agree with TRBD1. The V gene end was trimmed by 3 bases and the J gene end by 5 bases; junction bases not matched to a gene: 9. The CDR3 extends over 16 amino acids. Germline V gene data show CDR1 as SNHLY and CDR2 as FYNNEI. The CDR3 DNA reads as TGTGCCAGCAGTGAGATAGAGGGACAGGGGGAGCACGAGCAGTACTTC. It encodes CASSEIEGQGEHEQYF.

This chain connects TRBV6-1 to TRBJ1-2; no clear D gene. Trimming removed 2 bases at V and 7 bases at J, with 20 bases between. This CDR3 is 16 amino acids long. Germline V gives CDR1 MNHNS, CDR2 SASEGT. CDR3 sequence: CASSEPPVAGMVGYTF. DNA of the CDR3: TGTGCCAGCAGTGAACCCCCAGTGGCGGGGATGGTTGGCTACACCTTC.

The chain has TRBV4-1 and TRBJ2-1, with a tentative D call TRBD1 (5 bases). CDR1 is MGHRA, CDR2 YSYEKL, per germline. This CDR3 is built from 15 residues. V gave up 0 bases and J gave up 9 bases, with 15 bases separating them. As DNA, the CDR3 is TGCGCCAGCAGCCAAGATTTGGACACTTATCGTGAGCAGTTCTTC. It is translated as CASSQDLDTYREQFF.

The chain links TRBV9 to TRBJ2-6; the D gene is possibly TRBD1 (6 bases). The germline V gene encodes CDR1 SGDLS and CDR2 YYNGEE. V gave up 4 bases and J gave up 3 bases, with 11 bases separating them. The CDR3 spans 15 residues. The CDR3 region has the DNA TGTGCCAGCAGCTCACAGGGTAATGGGGCCAACGTCCTGACTTTC. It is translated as CASSSQGNGANVLTF.

The DNA for the CDR3 is TGTGCCAGCAGTGTAGTGACTGAAGCTTTCTTT. Translating gives CASSVVTEAFF. This chain joins TRBV2 and TRBJ1-1; no clear D gene. V lost 4 bases to trimming and J lost 5 bases, with 5 bases between them. This CDR3 is 11 amino acids long. The germline CDR1 and CDR2 sequences are SNHLY and FYNNEI.

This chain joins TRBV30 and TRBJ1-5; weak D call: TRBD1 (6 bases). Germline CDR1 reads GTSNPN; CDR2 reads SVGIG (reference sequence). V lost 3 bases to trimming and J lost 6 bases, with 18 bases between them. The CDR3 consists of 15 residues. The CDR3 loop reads CAWSPPAGAAQPQHF. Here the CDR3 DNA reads TGTGCCTGGAGCCCCCCCGCAGGGGCCGCTCAGCCCCAGCATTTT.

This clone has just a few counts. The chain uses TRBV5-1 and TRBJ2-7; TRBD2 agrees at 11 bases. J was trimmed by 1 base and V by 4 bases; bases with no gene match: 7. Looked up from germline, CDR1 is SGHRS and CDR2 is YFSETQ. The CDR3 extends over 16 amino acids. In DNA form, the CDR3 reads TGCGCCAGCAGCCGGGGGACTAGCGGACTTTCCTACGAGCAGTACTTC. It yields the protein CASSRGTSGLSYEQYF.

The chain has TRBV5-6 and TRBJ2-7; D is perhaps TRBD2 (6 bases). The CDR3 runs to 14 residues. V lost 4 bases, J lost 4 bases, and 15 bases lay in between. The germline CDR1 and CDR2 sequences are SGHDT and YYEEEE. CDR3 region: CASSPGLEIYEQYF. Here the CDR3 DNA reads TGTGCCAGCAGCCCGGGACTGGAGATTTACGAGCAGTACTTC. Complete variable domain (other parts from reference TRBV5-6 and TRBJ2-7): DAGVTQSPTHLIKTRGQQVTLRCSPKSGHDTVSWYQQALGQGPQFIFQYYEEEERQRGNFPDRFSGHQFPNYSSELNVNALLLGDSALYLCASSPGLEIYEQYFGPGTRLTVT.

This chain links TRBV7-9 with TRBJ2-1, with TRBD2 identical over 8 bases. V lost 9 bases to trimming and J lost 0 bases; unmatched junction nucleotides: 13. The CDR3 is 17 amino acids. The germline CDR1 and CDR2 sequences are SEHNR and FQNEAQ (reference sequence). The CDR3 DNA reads TGTGCCAGGGAATCCCTTATAGCGGGAAGCTCCTACAATGAGCAGTTCTTC. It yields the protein CARESLIAGSSYNEQFF.

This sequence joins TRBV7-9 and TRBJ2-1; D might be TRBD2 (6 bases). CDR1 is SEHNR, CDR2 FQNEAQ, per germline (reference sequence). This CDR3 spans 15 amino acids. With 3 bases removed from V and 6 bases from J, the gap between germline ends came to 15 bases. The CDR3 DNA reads TGTGCCAGCAGCTTCGGGACTCCATTGGGCAATGAGCAGTTCTTC. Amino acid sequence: CASSFGTPLGNEQFF.

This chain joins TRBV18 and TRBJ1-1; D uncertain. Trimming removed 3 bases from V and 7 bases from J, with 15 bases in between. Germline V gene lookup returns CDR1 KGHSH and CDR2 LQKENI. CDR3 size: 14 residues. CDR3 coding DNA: TGTGCCAGCTCACCCGTCCTATACCCCGGTGAAGCTTTCTTT. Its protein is CASSPVLYPGEAFF.

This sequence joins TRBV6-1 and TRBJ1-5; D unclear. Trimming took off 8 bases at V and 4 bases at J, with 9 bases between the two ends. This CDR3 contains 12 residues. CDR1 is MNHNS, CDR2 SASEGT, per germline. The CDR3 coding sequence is TGTGCCAGCCTAAATGCTAATCAGCCCCAGCATTTT. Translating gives CASLNANQPQHF.

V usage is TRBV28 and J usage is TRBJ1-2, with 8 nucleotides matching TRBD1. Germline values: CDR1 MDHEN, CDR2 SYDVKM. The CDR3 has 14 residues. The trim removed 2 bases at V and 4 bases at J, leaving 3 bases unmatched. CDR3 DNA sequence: TGTGCCAGCAGTTTACCAGGGGGCCCCTATGGCTACACCTTC. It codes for CASSLPGGPYGYTF.

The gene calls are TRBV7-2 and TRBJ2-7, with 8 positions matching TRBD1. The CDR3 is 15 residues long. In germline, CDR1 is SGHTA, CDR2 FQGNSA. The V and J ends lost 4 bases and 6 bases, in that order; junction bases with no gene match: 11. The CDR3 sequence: CASSSSDRGTTEQYF. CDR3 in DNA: TGTGCCAGCAGCTCATCCGACAGGGGTACTACCGAGCAGTACTTC.

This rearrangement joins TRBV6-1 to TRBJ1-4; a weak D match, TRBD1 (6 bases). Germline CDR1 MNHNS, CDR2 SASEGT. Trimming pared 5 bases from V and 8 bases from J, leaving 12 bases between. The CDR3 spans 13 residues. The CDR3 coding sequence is TGTGCCAGCAGTTCCGGGACAAACGAAAAACTGTTTTTT. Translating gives CASSSGTNEKLFF.

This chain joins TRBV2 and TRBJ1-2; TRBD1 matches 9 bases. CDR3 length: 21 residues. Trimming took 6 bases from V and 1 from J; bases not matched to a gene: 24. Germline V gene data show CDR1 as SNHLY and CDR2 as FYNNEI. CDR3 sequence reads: CASRGEPRQGDIALLNYGYTF. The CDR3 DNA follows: TGTGCCAGCAGGGGTGAACCCAGACAGGGGGATATCGCGCTTCTTAACTATGGCTACACCTTC.

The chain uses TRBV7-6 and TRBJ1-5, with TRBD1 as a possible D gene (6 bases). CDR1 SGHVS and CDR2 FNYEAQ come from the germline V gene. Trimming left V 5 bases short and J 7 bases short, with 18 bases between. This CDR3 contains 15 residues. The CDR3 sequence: CASSPSGGAGQPQHF. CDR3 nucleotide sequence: TGTGCCAGCAGCCCCAGCGGGGGGGCTGGGCAGCCCCAGCATTTT.

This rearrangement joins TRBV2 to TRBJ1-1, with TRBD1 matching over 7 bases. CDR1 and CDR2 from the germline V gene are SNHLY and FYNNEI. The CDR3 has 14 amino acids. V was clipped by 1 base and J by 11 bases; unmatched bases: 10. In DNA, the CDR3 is TGTGCCAGCAGTGAAGAGAGAGGGGGCTCGGAGGCTTTCTTT. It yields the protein CASSEERGGSEAFF.

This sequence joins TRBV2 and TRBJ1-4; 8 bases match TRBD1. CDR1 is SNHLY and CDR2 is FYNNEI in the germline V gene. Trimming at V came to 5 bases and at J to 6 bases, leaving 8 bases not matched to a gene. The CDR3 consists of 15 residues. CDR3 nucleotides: TGTGCCAGCAGTACTGGACAGGGCGGTGATGAAAAACTGTTTTTT. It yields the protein CASSTGQGGDEKLFF.

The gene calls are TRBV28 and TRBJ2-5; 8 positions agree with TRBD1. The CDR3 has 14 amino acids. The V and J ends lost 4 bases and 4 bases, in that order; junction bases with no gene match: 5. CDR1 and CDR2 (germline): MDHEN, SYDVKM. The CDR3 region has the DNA TGTGCCAGCAGTTCGCGGACAGGGTCAGAGACCCAGTACTTC. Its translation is CASSSRTGSETQYF.

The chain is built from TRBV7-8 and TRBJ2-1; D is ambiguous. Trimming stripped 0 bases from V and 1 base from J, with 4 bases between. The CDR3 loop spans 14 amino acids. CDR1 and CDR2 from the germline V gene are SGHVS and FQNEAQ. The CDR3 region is CASSLAQSYNEQFF. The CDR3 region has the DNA TGTGCCAGCAGCTTAGCCCAGTCCTACAATGAGCAGTTCTTC.

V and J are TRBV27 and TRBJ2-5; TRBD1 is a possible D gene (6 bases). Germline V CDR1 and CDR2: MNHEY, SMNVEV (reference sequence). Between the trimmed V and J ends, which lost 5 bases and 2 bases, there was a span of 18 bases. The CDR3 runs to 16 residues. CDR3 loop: CASSTPPTGGQETQYF. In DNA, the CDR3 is TGTGCCAGCAGTACTCCGCCGACAGGTGGGCAAGAGACCCAGTACTTC.

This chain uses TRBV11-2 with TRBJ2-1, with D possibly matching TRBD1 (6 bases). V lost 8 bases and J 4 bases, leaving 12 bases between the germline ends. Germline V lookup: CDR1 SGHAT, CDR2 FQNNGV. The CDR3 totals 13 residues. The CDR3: CASEGRGYNEQFF. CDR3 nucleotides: TGTGCCAGCGAAGGAAGGGGGTACAATGAGCAGTTCTTC.

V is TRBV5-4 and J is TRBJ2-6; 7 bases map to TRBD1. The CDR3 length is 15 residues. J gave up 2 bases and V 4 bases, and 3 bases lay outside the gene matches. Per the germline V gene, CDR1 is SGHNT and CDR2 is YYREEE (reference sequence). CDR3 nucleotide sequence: TGTGCCAGCAGCCCGCAGGGGGCTGGGGCCAACGTCCTGACTTTC. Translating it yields CASSPQGAGANVLTF.

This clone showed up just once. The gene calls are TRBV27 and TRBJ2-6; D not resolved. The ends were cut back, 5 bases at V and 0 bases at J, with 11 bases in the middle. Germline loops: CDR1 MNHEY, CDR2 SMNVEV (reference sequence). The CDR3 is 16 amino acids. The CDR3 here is CASSLFFISGANVLTF. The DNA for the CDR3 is TGTGCCAGCAGTCTCTTCTTTATCTCTGGGGCCAACGTCCTGACTTTC. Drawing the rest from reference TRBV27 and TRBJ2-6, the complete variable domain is EAQVTQNPRYLITVTGKKLTVTCSQNMNHEYMSWYRQDPGLGLRQIYYSMNVEVTDKGDVPEGYKVSRKEKRNFPLILESPSPNQTSLYFCASSLFFISGANVLTFGAGSRLTVL.

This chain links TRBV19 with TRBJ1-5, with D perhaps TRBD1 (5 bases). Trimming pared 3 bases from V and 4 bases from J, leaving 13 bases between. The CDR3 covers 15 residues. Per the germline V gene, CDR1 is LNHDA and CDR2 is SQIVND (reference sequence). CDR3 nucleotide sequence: TGTGCCAGTAGTATGACGACCGGGGGGAATCAGCCCCAGCATTTT. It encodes CASSMTTGGNQPQHF. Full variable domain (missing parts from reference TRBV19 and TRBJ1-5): DGGITQSPKYLFRKEGQNVTLSCEQNLNHDAMYWYRQDPGQGLRLIYYSQIVNDFQKGDIAEGYSVSREKKESFPLTVTSAQKNPTAFYLCASSMTTGGNQPQHFGDGTRLSIL.

The CDR3 reads CASRTLEGENNEQFF. CDR3 sequence (DNA): TGTGCCAGCAGGACCCTAGAGGGGGAGAACAATGAGCAGTTCTTC. The chain carries TRBV6-1 and TRBJ2-1, with D possibly matching TRBD1 (6 bases). The germline V gene encodes CDR1 MNHNS and CDR2 SASEGT. The CDR3 loop spans 15 amino acids. V was pared by 6 bases and J by 5 bases, with 17 bases between.

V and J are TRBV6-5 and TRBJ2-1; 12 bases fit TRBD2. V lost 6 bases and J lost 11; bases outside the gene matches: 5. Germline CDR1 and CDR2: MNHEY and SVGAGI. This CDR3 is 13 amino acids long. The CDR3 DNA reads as TGTGCCAGCAGCCGAGGACTAGCGGGGCAGCAGTTCTTC. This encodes CASSRGLAGQQFF.

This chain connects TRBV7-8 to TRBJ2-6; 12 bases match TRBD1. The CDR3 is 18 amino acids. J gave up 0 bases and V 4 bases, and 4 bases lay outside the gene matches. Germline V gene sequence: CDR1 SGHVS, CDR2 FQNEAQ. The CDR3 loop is CASSWGQGAVSGANVLTF. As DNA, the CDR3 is TGTGCCAGCAGCTGGGGACAGGGGGCTGTCTCTGGGGCCAACGTCCTGACTTTC.

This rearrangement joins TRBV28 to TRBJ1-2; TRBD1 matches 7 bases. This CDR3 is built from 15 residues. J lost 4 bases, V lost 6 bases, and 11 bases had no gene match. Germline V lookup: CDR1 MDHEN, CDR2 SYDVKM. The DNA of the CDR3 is TGTGCCAGCAGCTCCCTAGGGGGCGCGGGCTATGGCTACACCTTC. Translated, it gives CASSSLGGAGYGYTF.